These 27 T cell receptor beta chains originate from one sample sequenced in a study of shared clonotypes between healthy human individuals. Produced via immunoSEQ multiplex PCR; TCRdb's table is partial and in-frame only. The repertoire holds about 2,200,000 clones, with approximately 94% as singletons. Naive CD8 isolation took CD45RO-negative cells positively selected for CCR7 and excluded terminally differentiated effector memory CD45RA+ cells. Sequencing was carried out using naive CD8+ T cells from PBMCs. These receptors were taken from a man between 18 and 29 years old in good health. Some clones in this sample may be carry-over from other donors' samples.

CDR3 sequence: CASSSGTGEVGYTF. CDR3 nucleotide sequence: TGTGCCAGCAGCTCAGGGACAGGGGAAGTTGGCTACACCTTC. The rearrangement uses TRBV7-3 and TRBJ1-2; 10 nucleotides match TRBD1. The CDR3 is 14 amino acids. Unmatched junction bases numbered 6, after V lost 4 bases and J lost 7 bases. CDR1 SGHTA and CDR2 FQGTGA come from the germline V gene.

This clone was recorded a few times. CDR3 nucleotide sequence: TGCAGCGTTGTGGACAAAACCTACGAGCAGTACTTC. Its translation: CSVVDKTYEQYF. The chain has TRBV29-1 and TRBJ2-7; weak D call: TRBD1 (5 bases). The germline gives CDR1 SQVTM, CDR2 ANQGSEA. The length of the CDR3 is 12 residues. Between the trimmed V and J ends, which lost 4 bases and 2 bases, there was a span of 9 bases.

The chain links TRBV4-3 to TRBJ1-5; unclear D gene. CDR3 length equals 15 residues. The germline V gene has CDR1 LGHNA and CDR2 YSLEER. V lost 0 bases and J lost 7, with 13 bases in between. The CDR3 coding sequence is TGCGCCAGCAGCCAAGATAGGGCCACTGGGCAGCCCCAGCATTTT. Its translation is CASSQDRATGQPQHF.

V usage is TRBV27 and J usage is TRBJ1-1; 9 bases align to TRBD1. Germline lookup yields CDR1 MNHEY and CDR2 SMNVEV (reference sequence). The J segment lost 4 bases and the V segment lost 5 bases, leaving 11 bases of the junction unmatched. This CDR3 has 16 amino acids. The CDR3 region is CASSTRDREKSTEAFF. Written as DNA, the CDR3 is TGTGCCAGCAGTACCCGGGACAGGGAGAAGAGCACTGAAGCTTTCTTT.

The chain recombines TRBV18 with TRBJ2-7; D is possibly TRBD2 (6 bases). This CDR3 contains 15 residues. V lost 8 bases, J lost 4 bases, and 21 bases lay in between. Germline V gives CDR1 KGHSH, CDR2 LQKENI. The CDR3 sequence: CASIPARGEHYEQYF. The DNA for the CDR3 is TGTGCCAGCATACCGGCACGCGGGGAACATTACGAGCAGTACTTC. The variable domain in full, completed from reference TRBV18 and TRBJ2-7, reads NAGVMQNPRHLVRRRGQEARLRCSPMKGHSHVYWYRQLPEEGLKFMVYLQKENIIDESGMPKERFSAEFPKEGPSILRIQQVVRGDSAAYFCASIPARGEHYEQYFGPGTRLTVT.

This clone was seen a handful of times. The chain joins TRBV7-9 to TRBJ1-1; D not certain. With 2 bases removed from V and 0 bases from J, the gap between germline ends came to 13 bases. The CDR3 runs 16 residues. The germline V gene has CDR1 SEHNR and CDR2 FQNEAQ (reference sequence). The CDR3 loop is CASSLQAHRMNTEAFF. In nucleotides, the CDR3 is TGTGCCAGCAGCTTACAGGCCCACCGGATGAACACTGAAGCTTTCTTT.

There are a few counts of this clone. V and J are TRBV5-1 and TRBJ1-1, with D tentatively TRBD1 (6 bases). CDR1 and CDR2 (germline): SGHRS, YFSETQ. The germline V and J ends were trimmed by 3 bases and 10 bases, with 16 bases remaining between them. The CDR3 contains 13 residues. The CDR3: CASSSGTPYGAFF. CDR3 nucleotide sequence: TGCGCCAGCAGCTCCGGGACACCCTACGGAGCTTTCTTT.

The chain joins TRBV5-1 to TRBJ2-2; TRBD2 matches at 13 bases. The CDR3 loop spans 17 amino acids. Germline CDR1 SGHRS, CDR2 YFSETQ. The V gene end was trimmed by 4 bases and the J gene end by 8 bases; junction bases not matched to a gene: 11. The CDR3 is CASSPPGLAGSAGELFF. In nucleotides, the CDR3 is TGCGCCAGCAGCCCACCGGGACTAGCGGGATCGGCTGGGGAGCTGTTTTTT.

This sequence joins TRBV7-2 and TRBJ2-5; the D gene is possibly TRBD1 (5 bases). CDR3 size: 15 residues. The V end lost 2 bases, the J end lost 4 bases, and 14 bases lay between the germline ends. Per the germline V gene, CDR1 is SGHTA and CDR2 is FQGNSA. The CDR3 DNA reads TGTGCCAGCAGCTTATCGGCAGGGTGGGGAGAGACCCAGTACTTC. Translating it yields CASSLSAGWGETQYF.

The rearrangement joins TRBV7-9 to TRBJ1-2, with D possibly matching TRBD1 (5 bases). The CDR3 contains 13 residues. The V end was cut by 5 bases, the J end by 3 bases, with 10 bases between. Germline V CDR1 and CDR2: SEHNR, FQNEAQ (reference sequence). CDR3 in DNA: TGTGCCAGCAGCCCACCGGGGGACTATGGCTACACCTTC. Its translation: CASSPPGDYGYTF.

This clone has a single count. The chain couples TRBV28 to TRBJ2-3; 7 bases fit TRBD2. CDR3 size: 18 residues. V shed 3 bases and J 2 bases; nucleotides not matched to a gene: 14. Germline CDR1 and CDR2: MDHEN and SYDVKM. As DNA, the CDR3 is TGTGCCAGCAGTTTCCCCCCCTTCCTAGCGGAGCACACAGATACGCAGTATTTT. Translating it yields CASSFPPFLAEHTDTQYF.

This clone is a singleton in its sample. This chain joins TRBV11-2 and TRBJ1-2; D ambiguous. Germline-derived CDR1 and CDR2 are SGHAT and FQNNGV. The CDR3 contains 15 residues. Trimming shortened V by 0 bases and J by 4 bases, and 12 bases separated the two germline ends. CDR3 DNA: TGTGCCAGCAGCTTAGATCCGGGCAGATCCTATGGCTACACCTTC. It is translated as CASSLDPGRSYGYTF.

The chain recombines TRBV15 with TRBJ2-7, with a tentative D call TRBD2 (6 bases). Germline V gene lookup returns CDR1 LNHNV and CDR2 YYDKDF (reference sequence). The CDR3 totals 13 residues. Trimming cost V 1 base and J 4 bases, with 8 bases left between them. CDR3 sequence (DNA): TGTGCCACCAGCAGAGTCCTAGCGTACGAGCAGTACTTC. This sequence encodes CATSRVLAYEQYF.

The chain employs TRBV30 and TRBJ2-7, with 8 bases identical to TRBD2. Trimming cost V 1 base and J 1 base; bases outside gene matches: 12. This CDR3 comprises 17 residues. Germline assignment: CDR1 GTSNPN and CDR2 SVGIG (reference sequence). In DNA, the CDR3 is TGTGCCTGGAGTGATCCGGGCGGGAGGCTATCTTCCTACGAGCAGTACTTC. This encodes CAWSDPGGRLSSYEQYF. Complete variable domain (other parts from reference TRBV30 and TRBJ2-7): SQTIHQWPATLVQPVGSPLSLECTVEGTSNPNLYWYRQAAGRGLQLLFYSVGIGQISSEVPQNLSASRPQDRQFILSSKKLLLSDSGFYLCAWSDPGGRLSSYEQYFGPGTRLTVT.

The genes are TRBV2 and TRBJ2-7, with unresolved D. The CDR3 totals 11 residues. The V and J ends lost 4 bases and 7 bases respectively, with 8 bases between them. Germline V CDR1 and CDR2: SNHLY, FYNNEI. The CDR3 spells CASSAPREQYF. In DNA form, the CDR3 reads TGTGCCAGCAGTGCACCTAGGGAGCAGTACTTC.

This chain links TRBV9 with TRBJ2-2, with D possibly being TRBD1 (6 bases). Trimming cost V 4 bases and J 4 bases, with 20 bases left between them. Germline V gene sequence: CDR1 SGDLS, CDR2 YYNGEE. This CDR3 comprises 17 residues. CDR3 amino acids: CASSISSRGSGTGELFF. In DNA form, the CDR3 reads TGTGCCAGCAGCATAAGCAGCAGGGGATCGGGCACCGGGGAGCTGTTTTTT.

This rearrangement joins TRBV27 to TRBJ1-5; 9 bases align to TRBD1. The V and J ends lost 4 bases and 4 bases, in that order; junction bases with no gene match: 11. CDR3 length: 17 residues. Looked up from germline, CDR1 is MNHEY and CDR2 is SMNVEV (reference sequence). Here the CDR3 reads CASSSFYRGRRNQPQHF. CDR3 nucleotide sequence: TGTGCCAGCAGTTCATTTTACAGGGGGCGTCGGAATCAGCCCCAGCATTTT.

The chain has TRBV7-9 and TRBJ2-7; TRBD2 is a possible D gene (6 bases). The germline gives CDR1 SEHNR, CDR2 FQNEAQ (reference sequence). The CDR3 is made up of 14 amino acids. The V end lost 5 bases, the J end lost 4 bases, and 15 bases lay between the germline ends. CDR3 sequence reads: CASSATLGGYEQYF. The CDR3 DNA is TGTGCCAGCAGCGCTACGCTTGGAGGGTACGAGCAGTACTTC.

The rearrangement joins TRBV2 to TRBJ2-5; no definite D call. The length of the CDR3 is 14 residues. V gave up 7 bases and J gave up 2 bases, with 14 bases separating them. Germline V lookup: CDR1 SNHLY, CDR2 FYNNEI. The CDR3 loop reads CASISDWPQETQYF. The CDR3 DNA reads TGTGCCAGCATATCAGATTGGCCTCAAGAGACCCAGTACTTC.

The chain has TRBV9 and TRBJ1-1; 10 bases are shared with TRBD1. This CDR3 spans 15 amino acids. Germline trimming cut 3 bases from V and 3 bases from J; bases unmatched to any gene: 5. Germline values: CDR1 SGDLS, CDR2 YYNGEE. The CDR3 DNA reads as TGTGCCAGCAGCGCGATCGGACAGGGGGACACTGAAGCTTTCTTT. This codes for CASSAIGQGDTEAFF.

The genes are TRBV18 and TRBJ2-7, with 11 bases matching TRBD1. V shed 5 bases and J 7 bases; nucleotides not matched to a gene: 7. CDR1 KGHSH and CDR2 LQKENI come from the germline V gene. The length of the CDR3 is 14 residues. The CDR3 protein is CASSADRGRGEQYF. The DNA for the CDR3 is TGTGCCAGCTCAGCGGACAGGGGGCGAGGGGAGCAGTACTTC.

In nucleotides, the CDR3 is TGCGCCAGCAGCCAAGACGTACAGGGCACCTACAATGAGCAGTTCTTC. The encoded protein is CASSQDVQGTYNEQFF. The chain has TRBV4-3 and TRBJ2-1; tentatively, D is TRBD1 (6 bases). Trimming cost V 0 bases and J 2 bases, with 11 bases left between them. CDR1 is LGHNA and CDR2 is YSLEER in the germline V gene. CDR3 length: 16 amino acids.

Concerning this clone itself: Other DNA sequences within the sample encode an identical CDR3. This chain links TRBV6-1 with TRBJ2-5; 10 nucleotides match TRBD1. Germline V lookup: CDR1 MNHNS, CDR2 SASEGT. The CDR3 runs 14 residues. V trimming: 6 bases; J trimming: 3 bases; junction bases outside the gene matches: 4. The DNA of the CDR3 is TGTGCCAGCAGCGTAGGGACAGGGGAAGAGACCCAGTACTTC. As protein: CASSVGTGEETQYF.

The chain uses TRBV5-1 and TRBJ2-2; D may be TRBD1 (6 bases). The CDR3 runs to 13 residues. Trimming cost V 1 base and J 7 bases, with 8 bases left between them. Germline lookup yields CDR1 SGHRS and CDR2 YFSETQ. CDR3 region: CASSLTGNGELFF. CDR3 sequence (DNA): TGCGCCAGCAGCTTGACAGGGAACGGGGAGCTGTTTTTT. The entire variable domain, with the rest obtained from reference TRBV5-1 and TRBJ2-2, is as follows: KAGVTQTPRYLIKTRGQQVTLSCSPISGHRSVSWYQQTPGQGLQFLFEYFSETQRNKGNFPGRFSGRQFSNSRSEMNVSTLELGDSALYLCASSLTGNGELFFGEGSRLTVL.

The rearrangement joins TRBV7-9 to TRBJ1-1; D might be TRBD1 (6 bases). CDR3 size: 16 residues. The germline gives CDR1 SEHNR, CDR2 FQNEAQ (reference sequence). The ends were cut back, 1 base at V and 4 bases at J, with 16 bases in the middle. The chain's CDR3 is CASSLVGGAGGTEAFF. The CDR3 DNA sequence: TGTGCCAGCAGCTTAGTCGGGGGCGCTGGGGGCACTGAAGCTTTCTTT.

The sample holds a few counts of this clone. Other DNA sequences in this specimen translate into the identical CDR3. This chain connects TRBV9 to TRBJ1-1; the D gene is possibly TRBD1 (5 bases). The CDR3 consists of 12 residues. V lost 0 bases, J lost 8 bases, and 8 bases lay in between. Germline V lookup: CDR1 SGDLS, CDR2 YYNGEE. The CDR3 loop is CASSVGGTEAFF. CDR3 DNA sequence: TGTGCCAGCAGCGTAGGGGGCACGGAAGCTTTCTTT. Looking up the rest from reference TRBV9 and TRBJ1-1 gives the full variable domain: DSGVTQTPKHLITATGQRVTLRCSPRSGDLSVYWYQQSLDQGLQFLIQYYNGEERAKGNILERFSAQQFPDLHSELNLSSLELGDSALYFCASSVGGTEAFFGQGTRLTVV.

V gene TRBV29-1 combines with J gene TRBJ2-7; D is unclear. Trimming cost V 0 bases and J 2 bases, with 11 bases left between them. This CDR3 has 14 residues. Germline V gene data show CDR1 as SQVTM and CDR2 as ANQGSEA. CDR3 protein: CSVEDPERPYEQYF. CDR3 sequence (DNA): TGCAGCGTTGAAGATCCGGAACGGCCCTACGAGCAGTACTTC.